This TCR beta chain appears in the sequencing data of a study of T cell changes during pregnancy in multiple sclerosis. Sequenced by immunoSEQ multiplex PCR; TCRdb stores in-frame clones only, minus some. The sample consists of 85,000 to 100,000 clones, almost 95% of them appearing once. This CDR3 region has 14 residues. Germline values: CDR1 SGDLS, CDR2 YYNGEE. Trimming left V 0 bases short and J 3 bases short, with 7 bases between. This sequence joins TRBV9 and TRBJ1-5; perhaps TRBD1 as D (6 bases). The source material was peripheral blood, sampled after pregnancy. The receptor's source is a female donor with multiple sclerosis, enrolled in a pregnancy study. The CDR3 protein is CASSVAGVNQPQHF. CDR3 nucleotide sequence: TGTGCCAGCAGCGTAGCAGGGGTCAATCAGCCCCAGCATTTT.